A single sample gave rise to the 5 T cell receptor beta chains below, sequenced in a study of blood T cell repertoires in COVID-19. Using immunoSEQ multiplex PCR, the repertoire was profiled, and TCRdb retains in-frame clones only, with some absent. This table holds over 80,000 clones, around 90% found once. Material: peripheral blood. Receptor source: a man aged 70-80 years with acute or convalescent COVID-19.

DNA for the CDR3: TGTGCCAGCAGCTTAATGTCGCGGGGGACTGAAGCTTTCTTT. Translation: CASSLMSRGTEAFF. The chain carries TRBV7-2 and TRBJ1-1; tentatively, D is TRBD1 (5 bases). The CDR3 totals 14 residues. V lost 2 bases to trimming and J lost 5 bases, with 12 bases between them. CDR1 and CDR2 from the germline V gene are SGHTA and FQGNSA.

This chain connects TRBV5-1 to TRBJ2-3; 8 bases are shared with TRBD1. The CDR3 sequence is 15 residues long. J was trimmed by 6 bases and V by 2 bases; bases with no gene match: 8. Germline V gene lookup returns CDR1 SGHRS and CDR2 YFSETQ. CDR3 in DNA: TGCGCCAGCAGCTTCAACAGGGGGGCAGGGGATACGCAGTATTTT. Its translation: CASSFNRGAGDTQYF.

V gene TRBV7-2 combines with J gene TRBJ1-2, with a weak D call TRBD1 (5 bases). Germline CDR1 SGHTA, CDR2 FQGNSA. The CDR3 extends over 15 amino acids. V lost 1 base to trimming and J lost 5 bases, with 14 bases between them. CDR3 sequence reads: CASSLDQGWRYGYTF. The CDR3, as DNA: TGTGCCAGCAGCTTAGATCAGGGTTGGAGATATGGCTACACCTTC.

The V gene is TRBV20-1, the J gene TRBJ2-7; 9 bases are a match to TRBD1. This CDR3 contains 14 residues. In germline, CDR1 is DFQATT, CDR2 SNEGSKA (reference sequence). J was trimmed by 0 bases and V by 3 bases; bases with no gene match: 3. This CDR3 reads CSASWTGDSYEQYF. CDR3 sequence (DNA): TGCAGTGCTAGTTGGACAGGGGACTCCTACGAGCAGTACTTC.

CDR3 region: CASSPTANTEAFF. CDR3 bases: TGTGCCAGCAGTCCAACAGCGAACACTGAAGCTTTCTTT. The V call is TRBV12-3 or TRBV12-4, the J call TRBJ1-1; no definite D call. Trimming cost V 5 bases and J 1 base, with 8 bases left between them. The CDR3 has 13 amino acids.